This T cell receptor (beta chain) comes out of a study of early T cells in non-severe SARS-CoV-2 infection. Study-wide background: The study sequenced bulk RNA from unsorted whole blood, with chains unpaired.

This clonotype has more than one count but fewer than ten. Trimming at V came to 6 bases and at J to 2 bases, leaving 4 bases not matched to a gene. CDR3 length equals 14 residues. Via MiXCR, TCRdb re-called the 5' RACE reads, giving one row per CDR3 protein. Seen here are roughly 25,000 distinct CDR3 sequences, approximately 4.1% observed once, and the top ten hold 6.2%. The chain couples TRBV12-3 or TRBV12-4 to TRBJ2-7; TRBD2 matches 10 bases. The sequence came from an adult who was a healthcare worker with PCR-confirmed SARS-CoV-2 infection or an uninfected control (not recorded which). The sequenced sample was whole blood. CDR3 nucleotides: TGTGCCAGCAGCCCACTAGCGGGGCCCTACGAGCAGTACTTC. Its protein is CASSPLAGPYEQYF.